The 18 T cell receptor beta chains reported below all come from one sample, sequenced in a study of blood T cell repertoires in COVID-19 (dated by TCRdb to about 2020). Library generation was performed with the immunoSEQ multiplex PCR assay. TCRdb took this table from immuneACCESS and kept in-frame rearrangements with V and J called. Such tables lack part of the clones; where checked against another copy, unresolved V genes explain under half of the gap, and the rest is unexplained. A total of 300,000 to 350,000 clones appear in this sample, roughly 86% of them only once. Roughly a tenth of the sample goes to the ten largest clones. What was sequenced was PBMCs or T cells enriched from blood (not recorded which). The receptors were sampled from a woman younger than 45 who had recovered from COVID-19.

CDR3 amino acids: CASSNQASSYNEQFF. Here the CDR3 DNA reads TGCGCCAGCTCCAACCAGGCAAGCTCCTACAATGAGCAGTTCTTC. J is TRBJ2-1 and V is TRBV5-1; D gene uncertain. The V end was cut by 7 bases, the J end by 0 bases, with 14 bases between. There are 15 residues in the CDR3. Germline values: CDR1 SGHRS, CDR2 YFSETQ.

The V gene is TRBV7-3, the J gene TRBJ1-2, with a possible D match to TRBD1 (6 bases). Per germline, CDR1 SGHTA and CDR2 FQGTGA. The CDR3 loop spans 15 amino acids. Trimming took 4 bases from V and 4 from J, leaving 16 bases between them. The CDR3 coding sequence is TGTGCCAGCAGCTCAGGACAGAGGGATGGCTATGGCTACACCTTC. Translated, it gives CASSSGQRDGYGYTF.

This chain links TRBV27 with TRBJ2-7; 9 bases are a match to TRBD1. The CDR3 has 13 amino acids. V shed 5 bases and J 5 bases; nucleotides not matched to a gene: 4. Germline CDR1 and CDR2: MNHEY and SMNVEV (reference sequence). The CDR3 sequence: CASSPRQGDEQYF. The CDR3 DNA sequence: TGTGCCAGCAGTCCCCGACAGGGGGACGAGCAGTACTTC.

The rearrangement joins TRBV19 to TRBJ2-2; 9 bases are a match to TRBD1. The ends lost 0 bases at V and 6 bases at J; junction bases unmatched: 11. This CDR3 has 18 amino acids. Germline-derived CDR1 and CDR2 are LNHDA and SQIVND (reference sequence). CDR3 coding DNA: TGTGCCAGTAGTATAGATTTTAGGGACAGGGAGATTGCCGGGGAGCTGTTTTTT. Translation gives CASSIDFRDREIAGELFF.

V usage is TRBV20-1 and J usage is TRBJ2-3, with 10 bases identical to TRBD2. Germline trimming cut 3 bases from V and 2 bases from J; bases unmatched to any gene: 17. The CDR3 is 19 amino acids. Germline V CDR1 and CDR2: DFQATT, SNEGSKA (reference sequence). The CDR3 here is CSASKLAGPAGLFTDTQYF. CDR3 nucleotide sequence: TGCAGTGCTAGTAAACTAGCGGGACCTGCCGGCTTGTTCACAGATACGCAGTATTTT.

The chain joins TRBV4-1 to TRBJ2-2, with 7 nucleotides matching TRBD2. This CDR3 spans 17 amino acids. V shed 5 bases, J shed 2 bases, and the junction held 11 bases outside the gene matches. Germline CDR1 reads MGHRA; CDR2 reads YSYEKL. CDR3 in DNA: TGCGCCAGCAGCTTTGGGGGGGGAGGTGCAAACACCGGGGAGCTGTTTTTT. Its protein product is CASSFGGGGANTGELFF.

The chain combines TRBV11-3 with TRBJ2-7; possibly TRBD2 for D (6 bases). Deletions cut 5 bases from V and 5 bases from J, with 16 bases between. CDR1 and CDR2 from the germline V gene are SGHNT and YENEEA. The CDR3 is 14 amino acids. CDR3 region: CASSLRRGVDEQYF. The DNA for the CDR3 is TGTGCCAGCAGCCTCAGGAGGGGTGTAGACGAGCAGTACTTC.

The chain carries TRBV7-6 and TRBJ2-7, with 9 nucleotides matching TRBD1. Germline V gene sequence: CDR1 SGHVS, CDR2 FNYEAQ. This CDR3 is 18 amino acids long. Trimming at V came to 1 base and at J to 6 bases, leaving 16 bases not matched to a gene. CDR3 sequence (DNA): TGTGCCAGCAGCTTAGTTAATATAGCCGGGACAGGGCTGAGCGAGCAGTACTTC. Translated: CASSLVNIAGTGLSEQYF.

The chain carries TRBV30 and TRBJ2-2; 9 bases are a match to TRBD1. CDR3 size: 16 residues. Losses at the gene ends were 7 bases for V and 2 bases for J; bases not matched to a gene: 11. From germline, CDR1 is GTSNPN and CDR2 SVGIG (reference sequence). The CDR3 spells CASTPGQGVNTGELFF. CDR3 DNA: TGTGCCTCTACTCCGGGACAGGGTGTTAACACCGGGGAGCTGTTTTTT.

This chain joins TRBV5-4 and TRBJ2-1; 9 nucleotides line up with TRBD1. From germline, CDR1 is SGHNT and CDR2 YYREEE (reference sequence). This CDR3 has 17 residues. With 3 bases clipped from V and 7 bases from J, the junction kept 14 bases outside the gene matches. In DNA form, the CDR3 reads TGTGCCAGCAGCTGGGGGGCTAATACAGGGGGCCGGAATGAGCAGTTCTTC. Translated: CASSWGANTGGRNEQFF.

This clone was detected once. The CDR3: CASSEIRGRGRTEAFF. The CDR3 DNA sequence: TGTGCCAGCAGTGAAATTAGGGGCAGGGGGCGGACTGAAGCTTTCTTT. The chain employs TRBV25-1 and TRBJ1-1, with TRBD1 matching 8 bases. The CDR3 spans 16 residues. The germline V gene encodes CDR1 MGHDK and CDR2 SYGVNS. V lost 2 bases and J lost 5; bases outside the gene matches: 10. The complete variable domain, with remaining parts taken from reference TRBV25-1 and TRBJ1-1, reads EADIYQTPRYLVIGTGKKITLECSQTMGHDKMYWYQQDPGMELHLIHYSYGVNSTEKGDLSSESTVSRIRTEHFPLTLESARPSHTSQYLCASSEIRGRGRTEAFFGQGTRLTVV.

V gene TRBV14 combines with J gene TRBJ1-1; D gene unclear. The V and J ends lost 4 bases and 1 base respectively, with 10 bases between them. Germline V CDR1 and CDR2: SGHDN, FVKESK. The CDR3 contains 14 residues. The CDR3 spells CASSPQHSNTEAFF. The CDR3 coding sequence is TGTGCCAGCAGCCCACAGCATTCGAACACTGAAGCTTTCTTT.

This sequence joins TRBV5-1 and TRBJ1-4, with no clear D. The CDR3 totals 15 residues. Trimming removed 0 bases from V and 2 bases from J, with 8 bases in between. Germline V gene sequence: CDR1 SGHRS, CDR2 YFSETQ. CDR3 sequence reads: CASSLEAGTNEKLFF. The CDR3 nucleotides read TGCGCCAGCAGCTTGGAGGCGGGGACTAATGAAAAACTGTTTTTT.

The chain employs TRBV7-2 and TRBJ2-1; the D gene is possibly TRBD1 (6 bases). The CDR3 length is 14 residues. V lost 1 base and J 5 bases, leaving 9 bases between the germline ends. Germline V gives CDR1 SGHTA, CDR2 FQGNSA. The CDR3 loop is CASSLGQADNEQFF. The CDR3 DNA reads TGTGCCAGCAGCTTAGGACAGGCAGACAATGAGCAGTTCTTC.

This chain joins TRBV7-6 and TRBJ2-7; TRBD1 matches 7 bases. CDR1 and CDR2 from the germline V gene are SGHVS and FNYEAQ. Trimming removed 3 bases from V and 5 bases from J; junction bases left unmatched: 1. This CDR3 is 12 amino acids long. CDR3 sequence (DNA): TGTGCCAGCAGCTTCGGGACAGACGAGCAGTACTTC. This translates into CASSFGTDEQYF.

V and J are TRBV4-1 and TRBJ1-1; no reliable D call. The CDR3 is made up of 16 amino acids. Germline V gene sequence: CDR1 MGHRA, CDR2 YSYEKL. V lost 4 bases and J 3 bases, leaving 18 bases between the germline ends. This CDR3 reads CASSRKGGARDTEAFF. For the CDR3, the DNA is TGCGCCAGCAGCCGAAAAGGAGGCGCGCGGGACACTGAAGCTTTCTTT.

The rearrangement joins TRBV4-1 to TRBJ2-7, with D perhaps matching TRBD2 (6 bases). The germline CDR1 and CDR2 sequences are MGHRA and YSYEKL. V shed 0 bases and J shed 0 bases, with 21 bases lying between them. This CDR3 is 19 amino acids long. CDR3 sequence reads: CASSQESPNAGGASYEQYF. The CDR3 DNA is TGCGCCAGCAGCCAAGAGTCCCCCAACGCGGGCGGGGCCTCCTACGAGCAGTACTTC.

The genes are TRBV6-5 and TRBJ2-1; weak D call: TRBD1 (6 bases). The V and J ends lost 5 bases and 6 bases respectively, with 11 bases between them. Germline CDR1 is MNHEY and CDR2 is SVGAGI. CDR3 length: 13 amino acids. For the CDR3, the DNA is TGTGCCAGCAGTAGTAGACAGGTCAATGAGCAGTTCTTC. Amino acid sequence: CASSSRQVNEQFF.